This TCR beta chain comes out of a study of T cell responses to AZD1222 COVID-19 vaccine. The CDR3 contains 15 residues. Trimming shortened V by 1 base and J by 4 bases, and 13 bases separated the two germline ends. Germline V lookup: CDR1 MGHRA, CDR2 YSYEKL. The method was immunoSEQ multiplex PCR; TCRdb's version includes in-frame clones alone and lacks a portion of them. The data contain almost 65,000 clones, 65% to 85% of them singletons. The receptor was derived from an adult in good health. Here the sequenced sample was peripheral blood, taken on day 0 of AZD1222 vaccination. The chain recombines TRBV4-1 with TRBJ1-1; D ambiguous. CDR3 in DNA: TGCGCCAGCAGCCAAGTTGCAGGAGCGGGCACTGAAGCTTTCTTT. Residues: CASSQVAGAGTEAFF.